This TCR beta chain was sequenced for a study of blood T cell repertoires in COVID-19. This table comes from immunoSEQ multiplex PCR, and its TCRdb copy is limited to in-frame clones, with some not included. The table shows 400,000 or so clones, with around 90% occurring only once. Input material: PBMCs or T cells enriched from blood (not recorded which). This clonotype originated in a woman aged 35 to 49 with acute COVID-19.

The CDR3 spells CASSHDDRGNTEAFF. Here the CDR3 DNA reads TGCGCCAGCAGCCACGACGACAGGGGTAACACTGAAGCTTTCTTT. The V and J genes are TRBV4-1 and TRBJ1-1; 8 nucleotides align to TRBD1. Germline loops: CDR1 MGHRA, CDR2 YSYEKL. There are 15 residues in the CDR3. The junction had 5 bases not matched to a gene; V was cut back by 3 bases and J by 2 bases.